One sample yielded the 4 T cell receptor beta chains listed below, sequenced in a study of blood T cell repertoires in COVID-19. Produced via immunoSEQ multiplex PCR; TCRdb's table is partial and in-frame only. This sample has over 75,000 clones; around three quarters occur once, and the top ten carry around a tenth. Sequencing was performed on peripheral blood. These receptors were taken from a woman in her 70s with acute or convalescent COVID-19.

Here the CDR3 DNA reads TGCGCCAGCAGCTTGGTGGTAGGACACAACACTGAAGCTTTCTTT. Translated, it gives CASSLVVGHNTEAFF. This rearrangement joins TRBV5-1 to TRBJ1-1; possible D gene TRBD1, 5 bases. The CDR3 is 15 amino acids. Trimming took off 0 bases at V and 2 bases at J, with 11 bases between the two ends. The germline V gene has CDR1 SGHRS and CDR2 YFSETQ.

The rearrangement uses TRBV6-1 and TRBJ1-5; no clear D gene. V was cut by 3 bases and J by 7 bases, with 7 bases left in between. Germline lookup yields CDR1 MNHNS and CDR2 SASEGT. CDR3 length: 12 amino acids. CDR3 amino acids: CASSDEGQPQHF. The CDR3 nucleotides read TGTGCCAGCAGTGACGAGGGACAGCCCCAGCATTTT.

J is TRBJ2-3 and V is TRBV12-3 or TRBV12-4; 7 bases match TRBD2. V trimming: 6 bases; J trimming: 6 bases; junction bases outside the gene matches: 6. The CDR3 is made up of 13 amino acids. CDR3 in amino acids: CASRGSGWDTQYF. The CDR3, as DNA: TGTGCCAGCAGGGGTAGCGGGTGGGATACGCAGTATTTT.

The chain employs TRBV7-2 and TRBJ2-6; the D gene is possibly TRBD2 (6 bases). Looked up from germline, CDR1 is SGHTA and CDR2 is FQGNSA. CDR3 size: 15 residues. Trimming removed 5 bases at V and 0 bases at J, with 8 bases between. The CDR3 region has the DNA TGTGCCAGCAGCCCCGGGGGCTCTGGGGCCAACGTCCTGACTTTC. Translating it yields CASSPGGSGANVLTF. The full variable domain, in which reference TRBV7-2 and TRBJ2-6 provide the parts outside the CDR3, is GAGVSQSPSNKVTEKGKDVELRCDPISGHTALYWYRQSLGQGLEFLIYFQGNSAPDKSGLPSDRFSAERTGGSVSTLTIQRTQQEDSAVYLCASSPGGSGANVLTFGAGSRLTVL.